Presented here are 5 T cell receptor beta chains from one specimen sequenced in a study of blood T cell repertoires in COVID-19. Sequencing was performed with immunoSEQ multiplex PCR; in TCRdb, only in-frame clones are kept and a portion is missing. Of 300,000 to 400,000 clones detected, more than 75% appear once; the ten largest clones hold about 2.9%. Sequencing was carried out using peripheral blood. All receptors come from a human donor in a cohort sampled during active COVID-19.

CDR3 in amino acids: CASPAMGGTYGYTF. CDR3 nucleotides: TGTGCCAGCCCTGCCATGGGGGGAACCTATGGCTACACCTTC. This chain links TRBV6-5 with TRBJ1-2; D might be TRBD1 (5 bases). This CDR3 has 14 residues. Germline V gene lookup returns CDR1 MNHEY and CDR2 SVGAGI. The V gene lost 8 bases and the J gene lost 4 bases, with 17 bases spanning the gap.

This sequence joins TRBV5-6 and TRBJ1-2; no clear D. Trimming removed 0 bases from V and 4 bases from J, with 7 bases in between. The CDR3 runs 13 residues. CDR1 is SGHDT and CDR2 is YYEEEE in the germline V gene. This CDR3 reads CASSLERAYGYTF. CDR3 nucleotides: TGTGCCAGCAGCTTGGAACGAGCCTATGGCTACACCTTC.

This clone was recorded a few times. The chain is built from TRBV7-9 and TRBJ1-2, with D perhaps TRBD1 (5 bases). This CDR3 has 14 amino acids. Germline values: CDR1 SEHNR, CDR2 FQNEAQ (reference sequence). Trimming left V 5 bases short and J 2 bases short, with 12 bases between. The CDR3 nucleotides are TGTGCCAGCAGCCCTACGACAGTGAACTATGGCTACACCTTC. This translates into CASSPTTVNYGYTF.

This sequence joins TRBV28 and TRBJ2-7; 11 bases align to TRBD2. V lost 7 bases and J lost 2; bases outside the gene matches: 16. There are 18 residues in the CDR3. Germline CDR1 reads MDHEN; CDR2 reads SYDVKM. The CDR3 reads CASTPLALAGEDTYEQYF. The CDR3 DNA is TGTGCCAGCACCCCTTTAGCACTAGCGGGAGAAGACACCTACGAGCAGTACTTC.

In its sample, this clone was seen once. This sequence joins TRBV5-1 and TRBJ2-2, with TRBD2 identical over 9 bases. V lost 3 bases and J lost 6; bases outside the gene matches: 18. The CDR3 loop spans 19 amino acids. Germline CDR1 and CDR2: SGHRS and YFSETQ. Here the CDR3 reads CASSYGTGGRAGFSGELFF. The CDR3 nucleotides read TGCGCCAGCAGCTACGGAACGGGCGGGAGGGCCGGTTTTTCCGGGGAGCTGTTTTTT.